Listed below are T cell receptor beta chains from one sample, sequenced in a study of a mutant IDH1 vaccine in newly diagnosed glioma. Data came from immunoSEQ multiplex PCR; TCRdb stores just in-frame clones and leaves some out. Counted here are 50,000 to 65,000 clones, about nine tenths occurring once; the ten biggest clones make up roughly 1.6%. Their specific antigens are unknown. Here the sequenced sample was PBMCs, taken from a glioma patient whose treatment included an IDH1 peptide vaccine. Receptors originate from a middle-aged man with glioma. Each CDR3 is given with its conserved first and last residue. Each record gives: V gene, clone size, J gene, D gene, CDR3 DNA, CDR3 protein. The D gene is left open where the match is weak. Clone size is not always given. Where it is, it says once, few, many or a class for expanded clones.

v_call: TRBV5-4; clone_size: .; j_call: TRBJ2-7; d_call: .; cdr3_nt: TGTGCCAGCAGCTCCGGGGACACGCTACCTCTCTACGAGCAGTACTTC; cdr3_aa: CASSSGDTLPLYEQYF
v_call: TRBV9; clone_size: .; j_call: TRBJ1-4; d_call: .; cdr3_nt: TGTGCCAGCAGCGTAGGGGGCGCATCCAATGAAAAACTGTTTTTT; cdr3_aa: CASSVGGASNEKLFF
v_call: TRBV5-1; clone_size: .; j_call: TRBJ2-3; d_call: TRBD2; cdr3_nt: TGCGCCAGCAGCTTGGGGGCTAGCGGTTTTTCTAGCACAGATACGCAGTATTTT; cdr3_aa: CASSLGASGFSSTDTQYF
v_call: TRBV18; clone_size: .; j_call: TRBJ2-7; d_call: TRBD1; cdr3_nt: TGTGCCAGCTCACCACTGATGGGACAGGTCTACGAGCAGTACTTC; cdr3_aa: CASSPLMGQVYEQYF
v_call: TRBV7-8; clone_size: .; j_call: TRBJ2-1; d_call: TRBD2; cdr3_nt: TGTGCCAGCAGCTTGGACGGGACTAGCTTCGATGAGCAGTTCTTC; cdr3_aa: CASSLDGTSFDEQFF
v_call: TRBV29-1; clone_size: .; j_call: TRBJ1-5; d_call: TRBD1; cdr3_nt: TGCAGCGCTCCGGACAGGACTGGCAATCAGCCCCAGCATTTT; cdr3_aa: CSAPDRTGNQPQHF
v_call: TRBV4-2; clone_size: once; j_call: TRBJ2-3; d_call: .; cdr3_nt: TGTGCCAGCAGCCAAGATAGGACCCTCCCCACAGATACGCAGTATTTT; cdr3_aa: CASSQDRTLPTDTQYF
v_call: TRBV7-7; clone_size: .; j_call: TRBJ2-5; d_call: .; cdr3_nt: TGTGCCAGCAGCTTAACAGGCGGCCAAGAGACCCAGTACTTC; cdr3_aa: CASSLTGGQETQYF
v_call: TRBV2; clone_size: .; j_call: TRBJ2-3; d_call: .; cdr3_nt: TGTGCCAGCTTCGTTTGGGGCCGAGGAACAGATACGCAGTATTTT; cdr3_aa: CASFVWGRGTDTQYF
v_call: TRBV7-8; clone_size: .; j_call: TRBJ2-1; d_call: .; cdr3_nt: TGTGCCAGCATAACGGGATACAATGAGCAGTTCTTC; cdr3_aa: CASITGYNEQFF
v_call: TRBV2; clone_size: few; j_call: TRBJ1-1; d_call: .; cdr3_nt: TGTGCCAGCAGGAGCAACCGGGAGAACACTGAAGCTTTCTTT; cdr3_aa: CASRSNRENTEAFF
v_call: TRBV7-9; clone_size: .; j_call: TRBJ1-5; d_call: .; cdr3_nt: TGTGCCAGCAGCGAAGGGCCAGGCGTTAACAATCAGCCCCAGCATTTT; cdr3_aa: CASSEGPGVNNQPQHF
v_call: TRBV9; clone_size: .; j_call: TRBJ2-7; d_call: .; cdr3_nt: TGTGCCAGCAAGCAGCGGGTGTACGAGCAGTACTTC; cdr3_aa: CASKQRVYEQYF
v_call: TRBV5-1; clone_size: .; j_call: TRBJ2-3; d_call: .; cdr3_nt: TGCGCCAGCAGCTTGACTAGTGCAGATACGCAGTATTTT; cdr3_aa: CASSLTSADTQYF
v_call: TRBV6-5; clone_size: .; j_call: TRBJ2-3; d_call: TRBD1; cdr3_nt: TGTGCCAGCAGTTATGGCACAGGGGGCTTAGATACGCAGTATTTT; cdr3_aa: CASSYGTGGLDTQYF
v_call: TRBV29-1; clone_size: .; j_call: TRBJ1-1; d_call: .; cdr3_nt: TGCAGCGTGGGGCAGACAATGAACACTGAAGCTTTCTTT; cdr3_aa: CSVGQTMNTEAFF